Below, 27 T cell receptor beta chains from the same sample are listed, as sequenced in a study of blood T cell repertoires in COVID-19. Using immunoSEQ multiplex PCR, the repertoire was profiled, and TCRdb retains in-frame clones only, with some absent. The sample gives fewer than 70,000 clones, about 81% of which show up once; 10% to 15% is in the top ten. The sequenced material came from peripheral blood. These receptor sequences come from a human donor in a cohort sampled during active COVID-19.

The rearrangement joins TRBV15 to TRBJ2-7; D perhaps matches TRBD2 (5 bases). Per the germline V gene, CDR1 is LNHNV and CDR2 is YYDKDF (reference sequence). Trimming removed 1 base at V and 9 bases at J, with 19 bases between. The CDR3 covers 15 residues. The CDR3 loop reads CATSRGVDTTGGQYF. Written as DNA, the CDR3 is TGTGCCACCAGCAGAGGGGTAGATACGACCGGAGGGCAGTACTTC.

The rearrangement links TRBV13 to TRBJ2-7; 12 nucleotides line up with TRBD2. Germline loops: CDR1 PRHDT, CDR2 FYEKMQ (reference sequence). Trimming took 5 bases from V and 1 from J; bases not matched to a gene: 6. The CDR3 sequence is 16 residues long. CDR3 sequence: CASSPIGTSGSYEQYF. The CDR3 coding sequence is TGTGCCAGCAGCCCCATCGGGACTAGCGGGTCCTACGAGCAGTACTTC. Supplemented by reference TRBV13 and TRBJ2-7, the full variable domain reads AAGVIQSPRHLIKEKRETATLKCYPIPRHDTVYWYQQGPGQDPQFLISFYEKMQSDKGSIPDRFSAQQFSDYHSELNMSSLELGDSALYFCASSPIGTSGSYEQYFGPGTRLTVT.

The V gene is TRBV28, the J gene TRBJ2-3, with TRBD2 identical over 14 bases. With V trimmed by 5 bases and J by 4 bases, 14 bases remained unmatched. CDR1 MDHEN and CDR2 SYDVKM come from the germline V gene. This CDR3 has 19 amino acids. CDR3 coding DNA: TGTGCCAGCAGTCCTCCGCTCGGGACTAGCGGGAGTAGAGCAGATACGCAGTATTTT. Residues: CASSPPLGTSGSRADTQYF.

The chain joins TRBV6-6 to TRBJ1-2; D not resolved. The CDR3 loop spans 14 amino acids. V was cut by 10 bases and J by 4 bases, with 19 bases left in between. CDR1 and CDR2 (germline): MNHNY, SVGAGI (reference sequence). The CDR3 here is CAIVGGRNPYGYTF. In nucleotides, the CDR3 is TGTGCCATAGTAGGAGGGCGTAATCCCTATGGCTACACCTTC.

This chain links TRBV7-4 with TRBJ2-7; TRBD1 matches at 7 bases. CDR1 and CDR2 (germline): SGHVT, SQSDAQ. CDR3 length: 14 amino acids. The J segment lost 0 bases and the V segment lost 5 bases, leaving 4 bases of the junction unmatched. CDR3 DNA sequence: TGTGCCAGCAGCGCCAGGGACAGCTCCTACGAGCAGTACTTC. Protein sequence: CASSARDSSYEQYF.

This clone has a single count. The V call is TRBV4-3, the J call TRBJ1-2; 12 bases are a match to TRBD1. Germline loops: CDR1 LGHNA, CDR2 YSLEER. Trimming at V came to 1 base and at J to 8 bases, leaving 11 bases not matched to a gene. The CDR3 loop spans 17 amino acids. As DNA, the CDR3 is TGCGCCAGCAGCCAAGGATCCGGGACAGGGGGCTCCCGAGGCTACACCTTC. It translates to CASSQGSGTGGSRGYTF.

V and J are TRBV19 and TRBJ1-2; D perhaps matches TRBD1 (5 bases). This CDR3 spans 15 amino acids. CDR1 and CDR2 from the germline V gene are LNHDA and SQIVND (reference sequence). Trimming cost V 0 bases and J 8 bases, with 16 bases left between them. As DNA, the CDR3 is TGTGCCAGTAGTATAGAACCGCCGACAGCGCGAGGCTACACCTTC. It encodes CASSIEPPTARGYTF. Full variable domain (rest looked up from reference TRBV19 and TRBJ1-2): DGGITQSPKYLFRKEGQNVTLSCEQNLNHDAMYWYRQDPGQGLRLIYYSQIVNDFQKGDIAEGYSVSREKKESFPLTVTSAQKNPTAFYLCASSIEPPTARGYTFGSGTRLTVV.

The chain combines TRBV7-9 with TRBJ2-3; 11 bases fit TRBD1. The germline CDR1 and CDR2 sequences are SEHNR and FQNEAQ (reference sequence). The junction had 7 bases not matched to a gene; V was cut back by 5 bases and J by 6 bases. The CDR3 runs to 15 residues. CDR3 in DNA: TGTGCCAGCAGCCAAGGGGACAGGGGGTATGATACGCAGTATTTT. Its protein is CASSQGDRGYDTQYF. Filled out from reference TRBV7-9 and TRBJ2-3, the complete variable domain reads DTGVSQNPRHKITKRGQNVTFRCDPISEHNRLYWYRQTLGQGPEFLTYFQNEAQLEKSRLLSDRFSAERPKGSFSTLEIQRTEQGDSAMYLCASSQGDRGYDTQYFGPGTRLTVL.

V gene TRBV24-1 combines with J gene TRBJ2-7, with TRBD1 as a possible D gene (6 bases). Germline V gene sequence: CDR1 KGHDR, CDR2 SFDVKD. The V and J ends lost 7 bases and 4 bases respectively, with 10 bases between them. This CDR3 has 12 amino acids. CDR3 nucleotides: TGTGCCACCAGCCTTACAGGGTACGAGCAGTACTTC. This gives the protein CATSLTGYEQYF.

In DNA form, the CDR3 reads TGCGCCAGCAGCCGACAGGGCGGGGAGACCCAGTACTTC. It encodes CASSRQGGETQYF. The V gene is TRBV5-1, the J gene TRBJ2-5; TRBD1 matches 7 bases. The CDR3 is 13 residues long. Germline-derived CDR1 and CDR2 are SGHRS and YFSETQ. The junction had 5 bases not matched to a gene; V was cut back by 4 bases and J by 5 bases.

This clone showed up just a few times. The sample holds other DNA sequences that translate to the same CDR3. The gene calls are TRBV6-4 and TRBJ1-5; D is perhaps TRBD1 (6 bases). The CDR3 is 13 residues long. V was pared by 3 bases and J by 3 bases, with 6 bases between. CDR1 is MRHNA and CDR2 is SNTAGT in the germline V gene. CDR3 region: CASSEGANQPQHF. The CDR3, as DNA: TGTGCCAGCAGTGAGGGGGCCAATCAGCCCCAGCATTTT.

The chain is built from TRBV9 and TRBJ2-1; D perhaps matches TRBD1 (7 bases). The CDR3 consists of 15 residues. Trimming took 0 bases from V and 6 from J, leaving 13 bases between them. Germline CDR1 SGDLS, CDR2 YYNGEE. CDR3 loop: CASSVAGGPVNEQFF. In DNA form, the CDR3 reads TGTGCCAGCAGCGTAGCAGGGGGGCCGGTCAATGAGCAGTTCTTC.

Details on this clone: The junction and the germline gene differ at one end; a read error may be behind it. The rearrangement joins TRBV2 to TRBJ2-3, with 10 positions matching TRBD1. This CDR3 has 16 residues. Germline CDR1 reads SNHLY; CDR2 reads FYNNEI. The CDR3 protein is CASCETTGGPTDTQYF. The CDR3 DNA reads TGTGCCAGCTGTGAAACGACAGGGGGCCCCACAGATACGCAGTATTTT.

The V gene is TRBV7-8, the J gene TRBJ2-7; TRBD2 might be the D (6 bases). V lost 0 bases and J 5 bases, leaving 8 bases between the germline ends. The CDR3 is made up of 13 amino acids. CDR1 SGHVS and CDR2 FQNEAQ come from the germline V gene. CDR3: CASSLAGGDEQYF. DNA of the CDR3: TGTGCCAGCAGCTTAGCGGGCGGGGACGAGCAGTACTTC.

The sample holds a few counts of this clone. The V call is TRBV5-5, the J call TRBJ1-6, with TRBD1 matching 9 bases. The CDR3 covers 15 residues. The V segment lost 4 bases and the J segment 7 bases; nucleotides outside the gene matches: 6. Germline V gives CDR1 SGHKS, CDR2 YYEKEE (reference sequence). CDR3 sequence (DNA): TGTGCCAGCAGCGGGCGGACAGGGGCAAATTCACCCCTCCACTTT. It codes for CASSGRTGANSPLHF.

The chain is built from TRBV18 and TRBJ2-7, with unresolved D. CDR3 size: 13 residues. Trimming stripped 3 bases from V and 2 bases from J, with 8 bases between. Germline assignment: CDR1 KGHSH and CDR2 LQKENI. The CDR3 coding sequence is TGTGCCAGCTCACCTGCACAAACCTACGAGCAGTACTTC. It translates to CASSPAQTYEQYF.

This clone was seen once. The chain has TRBV5-4 and TRBJ2-1; D ambiguous. Trimming removed 0 bases from V and 0 bases from J, with 10 bases in between. From germline, CDR1 is SGHNT and CDR2 YYREEE (reference sequence). This CDR3 comprises 16 residues. The CDR3 loop is CASSLVSGSSYNEQFF. The CDR3 nucleotides are TGTGCCAGCAGCTTGGTTTCAGGAAGCTCCTACAATGAGCAGTTCTTC.

V and J are TRBV4-1 and TRBJ2-7; 8 bases map to TRBD1. Trimming cost V 6 bases and J 6 bases; bases outside gene matches: 10. The CDR3 totals 14 residues. Looked up from germline, CDR1 is MGHRA and CDR2 is YSYEKL. CDR3 in DNA: TGCGCCAGCAGGCCGGGACAGGAAAGGAGCGAGCAGTACTTC. It encodes CASRPGQERSEQYF.

This chain links TRBV19 with TRBJ2-3; 9 bases align to TRBD1. J was trimmed by 0 bases and V by 4 bases; bases with no gene match: 5. The CDR3 runs to 16 residues. The germline V gene encodes CDR1 LNHDA and CDR2 SQIVND (reference sequence). The CDR3 DNA reads as TGTGCCAGTAGTACCGGGACAGGGACTAGCACAGATACGCAGTATTTT. Residues: CASSTGTGTSTDTQYF. The full variable domain, completed using reference TRBV19 and TRBJ2-3, is DGGITQSPKYLFRKEGQNVTLSCEQNLNHDAMYWYRQDPGQGLRLIYYSQIVNDFQKGDIAEGYSVSREKKESFPLTVTSAQKNPTAFYLCASSTGTGTSTDTQYFGPGTRLTVL.

The rearrangement joins TRBV6-2 or TRBV6-3 to TRBJ1-5; D is unresolved. The V end was cut by 0 bases, the J end by 0 bases, with 6 bases between. CDR3 length: 15 amino acids. Germline V gene data show CDR1 as MNHEY and CDR2 as SVGEGT. The DNA for the CDR3 is TGTGCCAGCAGTTACTCGAGAGGTAGCAATCAGCCCCAGCATTTT. It specifies CASSYSRGSNQPQHF.

V is TRBV18 and J is TRBJ2-5; D gene uncertain. Trimming cost V 0 bases and J 2 bases, with 7 bases left between them. The CDR3 covers 14 residues. Looked up from germline, CDR1 is KGHSH and CDR2 is LQKENI. The CDR3 loop is CASSPPSPQETQYF. CDR3 in DNA: TGTGCCAGCTCACCACCCTCCCCTCAAGAGACCCAGTACTTC.

V and J are TRBV19 and TRBJ1-1; D perhaps matches TRBD1 (5 bases). Germline CDR1 and CDR2: LNHDA and SQIVND (reference sequence). The CDR3 length is 13 residues. Trimming took 4 bases from V and 1 from J, leaving 7 bases between them. In DNA, the CDR3 is TGTGCCAGTAGTAAGGACACGAACACTGAAGCTTTCTTT. Its translation: CASSKDTNTEAFF.

The chain recombines TRBV4-3 with TRBJ2-1; 9 bases map to TRBD2. CDR3 size: 14 residues. Germline CDR1 LGHNA, CDR2 YSLEER. V lost 4 bases to trimming and J lost 8 bases; unmatched junction nucleotides: 6. The CDR3 reads CASSRQAGGDEQFF. Here the CDR3 DNA reads TGCGCCAGCAGCCGCCAAGCGGGGGGTGATGAGCAGTTCTTC.

The chain has TRBV6-5 and TRBJ2-1; 8 bases map to TRBD2. Per the germline V gene, CDR1 is MNHEY and CDR2 is SVGAGI. V gave up 4 bases and J gave up 0 bases; unmatched junction bases: 2. The CDR3 totals 15 residues. The CDR3 loop is CASSSGTSSYNEQFF. DNA of the CDR3: TGTGCCAGCAGTTCAGGGACTAGCTCCTACAATGAGCAGTTCTTC.

J is TRBJ1-6 and V is TRBV27; possible D gene TRBD1, 6 bases. This CDR3 contains 14 residues. CDR1 is MNHEY and CDR2 is SMNVEV in the germline V gene (reference sequence). Trimming pared 8 bases from V and 7 bases from J, leaving 15 bases between. CDR3 DNA: TGTGCCAGCCGTTGGGGGCCCTCCAATTCACCCCTCCACTTT. Translating gives CASRWGPSNSPLHF.

This chain links TRBV6-6 with TRBJ2-7; weak D call: TRBD1 (5 bases). The CDR3 totals 15 residues. Trimming cost V 3 bases and J 2 bases, with 14 bases left between them. CDR1 is MNHNY, CDR2 SVGAGI, per germline (reference sequence). CDR3 sequence: CASSYFAGPTYEQYF. CDR3 sequence (DNA): TGTGCCAGCAGTTATTTTGCAGGGCCTACCTACGAGCAGTACTTC.

V and J are TRBV2 and TRBJ1-2; the D is unclear. Germline CDR1 SNHLY, CDR2 FYNNEI. V was pared by 4 bases and J by 4 bases, with 10 bases between. This CDR3 spans 13 amino acids. This CDR3 is CASSVADFYGYTF. CDR3 DNA: TGTGCCAGCAGTGTGGCGGACTTCTATGGCTACACCTTC.